Listed below are T cell receptor beta chains from one sample, sequenced in a study of T cell changes during pregnancy in multiple sclerosis. The method was immunoSEQ multiplex PCR; TCRdb's version includes in-frame clones alone and lacks a portion of them. The table includes 32,000 or so clones, about 90% detected once. Here the sequenced sample was CD4+ T cells from peripheral blood mononuclear cells, taken in the third trimester of pregnancy. The receptor set was obtained from a female donor in good health, enrolled as a control in a pregnancy study. The CDR3 runs from the conserved cysteine through the conserved F or W. A D gene is named only where the DNA matches it firmly. Clone size is given for some rows only: seen once, a few or many times, or a class if the clone is expanded.

abundance: NA; j_gene: TRBJ1-6; d_gene: NA; v_gene: TRBV6-5; CDR3nt: TGTGCCAGCACGCCAGGAGCGGGGACGAATTCACCCCTCCACTTT; CDR3aa: CASTPGAGTNSPLHF
abundance: NA; j_gene: TRBJ1-4; d_gene: TRBD1; v_gene: TRBV29-1; CDR3nt: TGCAGCGTTCGCAGGGGGCGAGGTGAAAAACTGTTTTTT; CDR3aa: CSVRRGRGEKLFF
abundance: NA; j_gene: TRBJ2-7; d_gene: NA; v_gene: TRBV13; CDR3nt: TGTGCCAGCAGCCCTGGAGAGGTTGGGGGCGGCTACGAGCAGTACTTC; CDR3aa: CASSPGEVGGGYEQYF
abundance: NA; j_gene: TRBJ2-1; d_gene: TRBD2; v_gene: TRBV7-9; CDR3nt: TGTGCCAGCAGCTTTAGCGGGGGGGCCGTCAATGAGCAGTTCTTC; CDR3aa: CASSFSGGAVNEQFF
abundance: once; j_gene: TRBJ2-7; d_gene: TRBD1; v_gene: TRBV18; CDR3nt: TGTGCCAGCTCACCCCCGCAGGGGGCATCGGGAGAGCAGTACTTC; CDR3aa: CASSPPQGASGEQYF
abundance: NA; j_gene: TRBJ1-5; d_gene: TRBD1; v_gene: TRBV18; CDR3nt: TGTGCCAGCTCACCAAAACTGGAACAGGGGGGCCAGCCCCAGCATTTT; CDR3aa: CASSPKLEQGGQPQHF
abundance: NA; j_gene: TRBJ2-7; d_gene: TRBD1; v_gene: TRBV28; CDR3nt: TGTGCCATTCAGACAGGGTGGGACGAGCAGTACTTC; CDR3aa: CAIQTGWDEQYF
abundance: once; j_gene: TRBJ1-6; d_gene: TRBD1; v_gene: TRBV19; CDR3nt: TGTGCCAGTAGAAAAAGGACAGGGTCTAATTCACCCCTCCACTTT; CDR3aa: CASRKRTGSNSPLHF
abundance: NA; j_gene: TRBJ1-1; d_gene: NA; v_gene: TRBV10-1; CDR3nt: TGCGCCAGCAGTGAGACACCTAGAAACACTGAAGCTTTCTTT; CDR3aa: CASSETPRNTEAFF
abundance: once; j_gene: TRBJ2-7; d_gene: NA; v_gene: TRBV19; CDR3nt: TGTGCCAGTAGTATAGATCTACAGAGCTACGAGCAGTACTTC; CDR3aa: CASSIDLQSYEQYF
abundance: NA; j_gene: TRBJ2-1; d_gene: TRBD2; v_gene: TRBV29-1; CDR3nt: TGCAGCGCGTCCGGGACTATTAATGAGCAGTTCTTC; CDR3aa: CSASGTINEQFF
abundance: NA; j_gene: TRBJ2-5; d_gene: TRBD2; v_gene: TRBV6-1; CDR3nt: TGTGCCAGCAGTGTTAGTTCTAGCGGGGGCATCCAAGAGACCCAGTACTTC; CDR3aa: CASSVSSSGGIQETQYF
abundance: NA; j_gene: TRBJ1-5; d_gene: NA; v_gene: TRBV29-1; CDR3nt: TGCAGCGTAGTGGAGGGGTCTGGCAATCAGCCCCAGCATTTT; CDR3aa: CSVVEGSGNQPQHF
abundance: NA; j_gene: TRBJ2-5; d_gene: NA; v_gene: TRBV28; CDR3nt: TGTGCCAGCAGTTTAACAGGGATAGAGACCCAGTACTTC; CDR3aa: CASSLTGIETQYF
abundance: NA; j_gene: TRBJ2-5; d_gene: NA; v_gene: TRBV7-9; CDR3nt: TGTGCCAGCAGCTCGGGGTCCCAAGAGACCCAGTACTTC; CDR3aa: CASSSGSQETQYF
abundance: NA; j_gene: TRBJ2-4; d_gene: NA; v_gene: TRBV30; CDR3nt: TGTGCCTGGAGTGTAGGGGACTTCTCAAACATTCAGTACTTC; CDR3aa: CAWSVGDFSNIQYF
abundance: NA; j_gene: TRBJ1-5; d_gene: NA; v_gene: TRBV2; CDR3nt: TGTGCCAGCAGTGTAGGGGTGGGAAGACAGCCCCAGCATTTT; CDR3aa: CASSVGVGRQPQHF
abundance: NA; j_gene: TRBJ1-6; d_gene: NA; v_gene: TRBV6-5; CDR3nt: TGTGCCAGCAGCTCCCGGGGGAATTCACCCCTCCACTTT; CDR3aa: CASSSRGNSPLHF
abundance: NA; j_gene: TRBJ2-7; d_gene: TRBD2; v_gene: TRBV28; CDR3nt: TGTGCCAGCAGGAGGACTAGCGGGAGGGTTTACTACGAGCAGTACTTC; CDR3aa: CASRRTSGRVYYEQYF
abundance: NA; j_gene: TRBJ2-3; d_gene: NA; v_gene: TRBV6-5; CDR3nt: TGTGCCAGCAGCCCCTCGTCTCCCACAGATACGCAGTATTTT; CDR3aa: CASSPSSPTDTQYF
abundance: once; j_gene: TRBJ2-2; d_gene: NA; v_gene: TRBV28; CDR3nt: TGTGCCAGCAGTCCCTATTACCTGAACACCGGGGAGCTGTTTTTT; CDR3aa: CASSPYYLNTGELFF
abundance: NA; j_gene: TRBJ2-2; d_gene: NA; v_gene: TRBV6-1; CDR3nt: TGTGCCAGCAGCCCACCGGGACTTAGAGGGGAGCTGTTTTTT; CDR3aa: CASSPPGLRGELFF
abundance: NA; j_gene: TRBJ1-2; d_gene: NA; v_gene: TRBV28; CDR3nt: TGTGCCAGCATCCTTGCCGGGGACACGGGTGGCTACACCTTC; CDR3aa: CASILAGDTGGYTF
abundance: NA; j_gene: TRBJ2-1; d_gene: NA; v_gene: TRBV11-2; CDR3nt: TGTGCCAGCAGCTTAGCCCCGACAGAAAATGAGCAGTTCTTC; CDR3aa: CASSLAPTENEQFF
abundance: once; j_gene: TRBJ2-1; d_gene: TRBD1; v_gene: TRBV6-4; CDR3nt: TGTGCCAGCGGGACAGGGCGGGAGTTCGAGCAGTTCTTC; CDR3aa: CASGTGREFEQFF
abundance: NA; j_gene: TRBJ2-3; d_gene: TRBD2; v_gene: TRBV9; CDR3nt: TGTGCCAGCAGCGTAGCGGGGGGGGTGGGAGATACGCAGTATTTT; CDR3aa: CASSVAGGVGDTQYF
abundance: NA; j_gene: TRBJ2-1; d_gene: NA; v_gene: TRBV7-9; CDR3nt: TGTGCCAGCAGCTTAATTCCCTCTGGGCCCAAAGGGGGTGAGCAGTTCTTC; CDR3aa: CASSLIPSGPKGGEQFF
abundance: NA; j_gene: TRBJ2-3; d_gene: NA; v_gene: TRBV4-1; CDR3nt: TGCGCCAGCAGCCAAGTGTCCGGCACAGATACGCAGTATTTT; CDR3aa: CASSQVSGTDTQYF
abundance: once; j_gene: TRBJ2-3; d_gene: TRBD1; v_gene: TRBV28; CDR3nt: TGTGCCAGCAGTTTGAGTCTACGGGACAGGGTCCTTTCACTGACGCAGTATTTT; CDR3aa: CASSLSLRDRVLSLTQYF
abundance: NA; j_gene: TRBJ1-6; d_gene: NA; v_gene: TRBV30; CDR3nt: TGTGCCTGGAGTGTATCGGAGGGAACACCCCTCCACTTT; CDR3aa: CAWSVSEGTPLHF
abundance: NA; j_gene: TRBJ2-7; d_gene: TRBD2; v_gene: TRBV28; CDR3nt: TGTGCCAGCAGTTTAGCGGGGGGGCGCCGATCCCGCTACGAGCAGTACTTC; CDR3aa: CASSLAGGRRSRYEQYF
abundance: NA; j_gene: TRBJ2-7; d_gene: NA; v_gene: TRBV15; CDR3nt: TGTGCCACCAGCAGAGATTTATTAAACGAGCAGTACTTC; CDR3aa: CATSRDLLNEQYF
abundance: NA; j_gene: TRBJ2-7; d_gene: TRBD2; v_gene: TRBV10-3; CDR3nt: TGTGCCATCACGAGGGGACTAGCGGACGAGCAGTACTTC; CDR3aa: CAITRGLADEQYF
abundance: NA; j_gene: TRBJ1-3; d_gene: NA; v_gene: TRBV18; CDR3nt: TGTGCCAGCTCACGCAGTGACTCTGGAAACACCATATATTTT; CDR3aa: CASSRSDSGNTIYF